This TCR beta chain stems from a study of blood T cell repertoires in COVID-19. Looked up from germline, CDR1 is KGHSH and CDR2 is LQKENI. This CDR3 comprises 13 residues. V lost 8 bases and J 3 bases, leaving 13 bases between the germline ends. TCRdb keeps only in-frame clones here, not all; method: immunoSEQ multiplex PCR. The table has about 88,000 clones, 90% seen once. The sequencing sample was made of peripheral blood. The sequence came from a man younger than 30 with COVID-19, enrolled during active disease. The chain links TRBV18 to TRBJ1-1; D is ambiguous. The CDR3 spells CASTSRVDTEAFF. CDR3 coding DNA: TGTGCCAGCACGTCCCGAGTCGACACTGAAGCTTTCTTT.